These 22 T cell receptor beta chains were sequenced from one sample in a study of OX40 agonist ivuxolimab in advanced cancers. Receptor amplification or capture employed the immunoSEQ multiplex PCR assay. This is the immuneACCESS table as TCRdb keeps it, with only in-frame sequences that have V and J called. A part of the clones is gone; compared with another copy, unresolved V genes explain less than half, and the rest is unexplained. The sample table contains roughly 65,000 clones; only one count was recorded for almost 90% of them. The ten largest clones represent 0.86% of the sample. Sequenced material: CD4+ or CD8+ T cells sorted from blood, taken in a trial of the OX40 agonist ivuxolimab. The receptors stem from an adult with an advanced solid tumor such as melanoma, head and neck, liver or kidney cancer.

The chain carries TRBV6-6 and TRBJ2-7; 13 bases line up with TRBD2. Germline V lookup: CDR1 MNHNY, CDR2 SVGAGI (reference sequence). This CDR3 is built from 16 residues. V dropped 8 bases and J dropped 1; count of bases not matched to a gene: 8. The CDR3 loop reads CASRGTSGIGSYEQYF. CDR3 bases: TGTGCCAGCCGAGGGACTAGCGGGATCGGATCCTACGAGCAGTACTTC.

This chain links TRBV13 with TRBJ2-1, with TRBD2 matching 12 bases. V was clipped by 6 bases and J by 7 bases; unmatched bases: 4. CDR1 PRHDT and CDR2 FYEKMQ come from the germline V gene (reference sequence). The CDR3 runs 14 residues. The DNA for the CDR3 is TGTGCCAGCAGGATGACTAGCGGGAGAAATGAGCAGTTCTTC. This sequence encodes CASRMTSGRNEQFF.

The chain employs TRBV15 and TRBJ2-1; the match to TRBD1 covers 11 bases. The CDR3 runs 16 residues. Trimming cost V 2 bases and J 8 bases; bases outside gene matches: 8. From germline, CDR1 is LNHNV and CDR2 YYDKDF (reference sequence). The CDR3 region is CATSRTGTGGWHEQFF. CDR3 DNA: TGTGCCACCAGCAGAACCGGGACAGGGGGATGGCATGAGCAGTTCTTC.

The rearrangement joins TRBV28 to TRBJ1-2; 10 bases are shared with TRBD1. CDR1 is MDHEN and CDR2 is SYDVKM in the germline V gene. V lost 6 bases and J lost 9; bases outside the gene matches: 7. The CDR3 length is 13 residues. CDR3 sequence reads: CASRSGTGVSYTF. As DNA, the CDR3 is TGTGCCAGCAGATCCGGGACAGGGGTTAGCTACACCTTC.

V gene TRBV7-2 combines with J gene TRBJ1-3, with a tentative D call TRBD1 (5 bases). The ends were cut back, 1 base at V and 7 bases at J, with 11 bases in the middle. Germline V lookup: CDR1 SGHTA, CDR2 FQGNSA. This CDR3 region has 14 residues. The DNA of the CDR3 is TGTGCCAGCAGCTTAGAAGACAGACAGAACACCATATATTTT. Translating it yields CASSLEDRQNTIYF.

The chain links TRBV11-2 to TRBJ2-1; 9 bases are shared with TRBD1. CDR1 and CDR2 (germline): SGHAT, FQNNGV. With 5 bases clipped from V and 7 bases from J, the junction kept 6 bases outside the gene matches. This CDR3 has 14 amino acids. Here the CDR3 reads CASSLRDRVNEQFF. The CDR3 DNA follows: TGTGCCAGCAGCCTCCGGGACAGGGTTAATGAGCAGTTCTTC.

The chain carries TRBV30 and TRBJ2-2; 11 bases map to TRBD1. The CDR3 contains 16 residues. Germline CDR1 GTSNPN, CDR2 SVGIG (reference sequence). Trimming removed 8 bases from V and 3 bases from J; junction bases left unmatched: 11. DNA for the CDR3: TGTGCCAGCCCAAGGACAGGGGGCCTACACACCGGGGAGCTGTTTTTT. It yields the protein CASPRTGGLHTGELFF. Complete variable domain (other parts from reference TRBV30 and TRBJ2-2): SQTIHQWPATLVQPVGSPLSLECTVEGTSNPNLYWYRQAAGRGLQLLFYSVGIGQISSEVPQNLSASRPQDRQFILSSKKLLLSDSGFYLCASPRTGGLHTGELFFGEGSRLTVL.

This chain uses TRBV6-1 with TRBJ2-5; tentatively, D is TRBD1 or TRBD2 (5 bases each). With 2 bases removed from V and 5 bases from J, the gap between germline ends came to 15 bases. The CDR3 length is 15 residues. CDR1 and CDR2 (germline): MNHNS, SASEGT. CDR3 protein: CASSESRTGRETQYF. CDR3 nucleotide sequence: TGTGCCAGCAGTGAAAGTCGGACGGGGCGGGAGACCCAGTACTTC.

This rearrangement joins TRBV5-4 to TRBJ1-1; D possibly corresponds to TRBD1 (5 bases). The CDR3 totals 14 residues. V dropped 2 bases and J dropped 4 bases, with 12 bases sitting between them. The germline V gene has CDR1 SGHNT and CDR2 YYREEE (reference sequence). Here the CDR3 reads CASSFGGRGTEAFF. In DNA form, the CDR3 reads TGTGCCAGCAGCTTCGGGGGTCGGGGCACTGAAGCTTTCTTT.

The rearrangement links TRBV7-2 to TRBJ2-1, with 7 bases matching TRBD1. The junction had 1 base not matched to a gene; V was cut back by 5 bases and J by 0 bases. From germline, CDR1 is SGHTA and CDR2 FQGNSA. The CDR3 extends over 14 amino acids. CDR3 region: CASSRQGSYNEQFF. The CDR3 nucleotides are TGTGCCAGCAGCCGACAGGGCTCCTACAATGAGCAGTTCTTC.

This rearrangement joins TRBV5-1 to TRBJ2-2; TRBD2 aligns across 9 bases. Trimming removed 2 bases from V and 6 bases from J; junction bases left unmatched: 5. The CDR3 length is 15 residues. Germline loops: CDR1 SGHRS, CDR2 YFSETQ. CDR3 sequence reads: CASSFRGLASGELFF. The CDR3 region has the DNA TGCGCCAGCAGCTTTAGGGGACTAGCCTCCGGGGAGCTGTTTTTT. The full variable domain, in which reference TRBV5-1 and TRBJ2-2 provide the parts outside the CDR3, is KAGVTQTPRYLIKTRGQQVTLSCSPISGHRSVSWYQQTPGQGLQFLFEYFSETQRNKGNFPGRFSGRQFSNSRSEMNVSTLELGDSALYLCASSFRGLASGELFFGEGSRLTVL.

The rearrangement joins TRBV5-1 to TRBJ2-7; D is unclear. In germline, CDR1 is SGHRS, CDR2 YFSETQ. This CDR3 is 14 amino acids long. Deletions cut 4 bases from V and 2 bases from J, with 13 bases between. DNA for the CDR3: TGCGCCAGCAGCGGTAAAGGGCCAACCTACGAGCAGTACTTC. Translated, it gives CASSGKGPTYEQYF.

To note about this clone: At one end the junction does not follow the germline gene, possibly because of a read error. The V call is TRBV11-3, the J call TRBJ2-1; 9 positions agree with TRBD2. This CDR3 spans 16 amino acids. Germline V gives CDR1 SGHNT, CDR2 YENEEA. CDR3 coding DNA: TGTGCCAGCAGGTTAGGTGGTAGCGGGGGAGGGAATGAGCAGTTCTTC. Its translation: CASRLGGSGGGNEQFF.

The chain carries TRBV6-5 and TRBJ1-5; no clear D gene. Trimming removed 2 bases at V and 5 bases at J, with 7 bases between. CDR1 is MNHEY, CDR2 SVGAGI, per germline. This CDR3 contains 13 residues. As DNA, the CDR3 is TGTGCCAGCAGTTACCGGCAGGATCAGCCCCAGCATTTT. Translation gives CASSYRQDQPQHF.

CDR3 sequence (DNA): TGTGCCAGCAGTTACTCGATGGGACAGGGGTATGGCTACACCTTC. This codes for CASSYSMGQGYGYTF. The chain combines TRBV6-6 with TRBJ1-2; 10 nucleotides line up with TRBD1. Germline V gene data show CDR1 as MNHNY and CDR2 as SVGAGI (reference sequence). The V segment lost 0 bases and the J segment 5 bases; nucleotides outside the gene matches: 3. The CDR3 is 15 residues long.

The chain has TRBV7-2 and TRBJ2-7; 7 nucleotides match TRBD1. V was clipped by 0 bases and J by 3 bases; unmatched bases: 5. Germline CDR1 SGHTA, CDR2 FQGNSA. This CDR3 contains 15 residues. The chain's CDR3 is CASSLAPTGNYEQYF. The CDR3 coding sequence is TGTGCCAGCAGCTTAGCCCCGACAGGGAACTACGAGCAGTACTTC.

The rearrangement uses TRBV6-4 and TRBJ2-7, with TRBD2 as a possible D gene (5 bases). This CDR3 region has 15 residues. Trimming pared 3 bases from V and 4 bases from J, leaving 16 bases between. The germline V gene encodes CDR1 MRHNA and CDR2 SNTAGT. The CDR3 coding sequence is TGTGCCAGCAGTGAAGAGTCGGGGTGGGCATACGAGCAGTACTTC. Its protein product is CASSEESGWAYEQYF.

The rearrangement uses TRBV5-4 and TRBJ1-1; TRBD1 might be the D (5 bases). The V end lost 1 base, the J end lost 0 bases, and 10 bases lay between the germline ends. Germline CDR1 reads SGHNT; CDR2 reads YYREEE (reference sequence). CDR3 length: 15 residues. In DNA form, the CDR3 reads TGTGCCAGCAGCTTGAGTACAGGCATGAACACTGAAGCTTTCTTT. This codes for CASSLSTGMNTEAFF.

This chain joins TRBV7-3 and TRBJ2-5; D is uncertain. The V gene's germline CDR1 is SGHTA and CDR2 FQGTGA. The V and J ends lost 1 base and 5 bases respectively, with 8 bases between them. The CDR3 runs to 13 residues. The CDR3 DNA reads as TGTGCCAGCAGCTTAAATCAGGTGGAGACCCAGTACTTC. Translating it yields CASSLNQVETQYF.

This sequence joins TRBV29-1 and TRBJ1-1; TRBD1 agrees at 8 bases. CDR1 is SQVTM, CDR2 ANQGSEA, per germline. This CDR3 has 15 residues. The V gene end was trimmed by 3 bases and the J gene end by 1 base; junction bases not matched to a gene: 7. CDR3 protein: CSVEGMTGANTEAFF. The CDR3 region has the DNA TGCAGCGTTGAGGGGATGACAGGGGCGAACACTGAAGCTTTCTTT.

The V gene is TRBV7-2, the J gene TRBJ1-5, with D perhaps TRBD1 (6 bases). CDR3 length: 15 amino acids. Looked up from germline, CDR1 is SGHTA and CDR2 is FQGNSA. The V and J ends lost 5 bases and 7 bases respectively, with 18 bases between them. The CDR3 DNA sequence: TGTGCCAGCAGCGCCCGCAGGGGAACGGGGCAGCCCCAGCATTTT. Its protein is CASSARRGTGQPQHF.

The J gene is TRBJ2-2, the V gene TRBV19; D is unclear. The CDR3 consists of 15 residues. Trimming stripped 5 bases from V and 0 bases from J, with 10 bases between. Germline assignment: CDR1 LNHDA and CDR2 SQIVND (reference sequence). CDR3 sequence reads: CASSALFANTGELFF. The CDR3 bases are TGTGCCAGTAGTGCCCTGTTCGCGAACACCGGGGAGCTGTTTTTT. The full variable domain, rest sourced from reference TRBV19 and TRBJ2-2, is DGGITQSPKYLFRKEGQNVTLSCEQNLNHDAMYWYRQDPGQGLRLIYYSQIVNDFQKGDIAEGYSVSREKKESFPLTVTSAQKNPTAFYLCASSALFANTGELFFGEGSRLTVL.